This TCR beta chain comes out of a study of cytomegalovirus exposure and HLA in healthy donors. Findings of the study overall: Overall, around 160 TCR beta chains were annotated as cytomegalovirus-associated.

This CDR3 is 12 amino acids long. Germline-derived CDR1 and CDR2 are MNHEY and SVGAGI. V lost 4 bases and J 5 bases, leaving 9 bases between the germline ends. This clone is a singleton in its sample. What it binds is unknown. Both 60 Vbeta primers and 13 Jbeta primers went into the PCR. Some clones are missing from TCRdb's copy, which holds only in-frame ones; the method was immunoSEQ multiplex PCR. The sample records some 110,000 clones, 79% being singletons. The V and J genes are TRBV6-5 and TRBJ2-7; weak D call: TRBD2 (5 bases). Sample: PBMCs. The source is a woman younger than 35 in good health and CMV-seropositive. This CDR3 reads CASSSRRDEQYF. Here the CDR3 DNA reads TGTGCCAGCAGTTCCCGGCGGGACGAGCAGTACTTC.